Below are 28 T cell receptor beta chains sequenced from a single sample in a study of T cell clonality in common variable immunodeficiency. The assay was immunoSEQ multiplex PCR, and TCRdb's table has in-frame clones only and misses some. Recorded here are over 55,000 clones, with no singletons, and the ten leading clones hold 1.5% to 2%. Sequencing was carried out using peripheral blood mononuclear cells. The receptors derive from a person between 18 and 69 years old in good health.

In its sample, this clone was seen many times. The CDR3 end lies 3 residues beyond the end of the read and is filled in from the germline J gene. The genes are TRBV3-1 (or the pseudogene TRBV3-2) and TRBJ2-7; 11 nucleotides line up with TRBD2. The CDR3 length is 16 residues. Germline lookup yields CDR1 LGHDT and CDR2 YNNKEL (reference sequence). Losses at the gene ends were 4 bases for V and 5 bases for J; bases not matched to a gene: 10. The CDR3 spells CASSPHTSGSSHEQYF. Partial CDR3 DNA: TGTGCCAGCAGCCCTCACACTAGCGGGAGTTCCCACGAG.

This clone was recorded many times. The CDR3 end falls 3 residues outside the read, so it is completed with the germline J gene. This sequence joins TRBV7-9 and TRBJ2-2, with 7 bases aligning to TRBD1. Germline CDR1 is SEHNR and CDR2 is FQNEAQ (reference sequence). V was clipped by 6 bases and J by 5 bases; unmatched bases: 9. The CDR3 has 15 amino acids. Incomplete CDR3 DNA: TGTGCCAGCAGGGATGGGGGACAGACGACCGGGGAG. Translation gives CASRDGGQTTGE. The full CDR3 is CASRDGGQTTGELFF. Full variable domain (outside the CDR3, taken from reference TRBV7-9 and TRBJ2-2): DTGVSQNPRHKITKRGQNVTFRCDPISEHNRLYWYRQTLGQGPEFLTYFQNEAQLEKSRLLSDRFSAERPKGSFSTLEIQRTEQGDSAMYLCASRDGGQTTGELFFGEGSRLTVL.

This clone was found many times. Coverage ceases 3 residues before the CDR3 finishes, and the germline J gene fills in the end. The chain links TRBV20-1 to TRBJ2-1; D remains unclear. This CDR3 comprises 14 residues. V lost 6 bases and J 7 bases, leaving 19 bases between the germline ends. Looked up from germline, CDR1 is DFQATT and CDR2 is SNEGSKA (reference sequence). The sequenced part of the CDR3 DNA is TGCAGTGCCCCGGTTAGGGTTTCGTTAAATGAG. This codes for CSAPVRVSLNE. Given in full, the CDR3 is CSAPVRVSLNEQFF.

This clone was seen many times. The CDR3 end falls 3 residues outside the read, so it is completed with the germline J gene. This chain connects TRBV19 to TRBJ1-5; maybe TRBD1 (5 bases). CDR1 is LNHDA and CDR2 is SQIVND in the germline V gene (reference sequence). The ends were cut back, 7 bases at V and 4 bases at J, with 17 bases in the middle. The CDR3 has 15 residues. CDR3 DNA, as far as it was read: TGTGCCAGTAAGCCAGGGAGTTTGGGGAATCAGCCC. Amino acids: CASKPGSLGNQP. The whole CDR3 sequence is CASKPGSLGNQPQHF.

At least ten counts were recorded for this clone. The read falls 3 residues short of the CDR3 end, and the missing part is taken from the germline J gene. The genes are TRBV29-1 and TRBJ2-5; D call uncertain. Trimming removed 2 bases at V and 4 bases at J, with 8 bases between. Germline CDR1 and CDR2: SQVTM and ANQGSEA. The CDR3 length is 12 residues. The DNA read from the CDR3 is TGCAGCGTTGAATCTAGAGGAGAGACC. The encoded protein is CSVESRGET. The CDR3 reads in full as CSVESRGETQYF.

This clone was observed many times. The read halts 3 residues ahead of the CDR3 end, with the missing end drawn from the germline J gene. This rearrangement joins TRBV4-1 to TRBJ2-1; no reliable D call. This CDR3 has 14 residues. V shed 0 bases and J shed 4 bases, with 7 bases lying between them. CDR1 is MGHRA, CDR2 YSYEKL, per germline. CDR3 amino acids: CASSQDGQYNEQFF. CDR3 DNA (partial): TGCGCCAGCAGCCAAGATGGGCAGTACAATGAG.

At least ten counts were recorded for this clone. The CDR3 end lies 3 residues beyond the end of the read and is filled in from the germline J gene. The V gene is TRBV28, the J gene TRBJ2-7; D is uncertain. Trimming left V 1 base short and J 2 bases short, with 9 bases between. Per the germline V gene, CDR1 is MDHEN and CDR2 is SYDVKM. The CDR3 consists of 14 residues. This chain's CDR3 is CASSLLAQTYEQYF. The covered CDR3 bases are TGTGCCAGCAGTTTATTAGCACAAACCTACGAG.

This clone was seen many times. The read stops 3 residues short of the end of the CDR3; the missing end is completed from the germline J gene. This sequence joins TRBV5-6 and TRBJ2-1, with 9 bases that match TRBD1. This CDR3 has 15 amino acids. CDR1 SGHDT and CDR2 YYEEEE come from the germline V gene. V lost 2 bases, J lost 4 bases, and 4 bases stayed unmatched. The sequenced CDR3 bases are TGTGCCAGCAGCTTATTCGGGACAGGGTACAATGAG. It specifies CASSLFGTGYNE. The entire CDR3 reads CASSLFGTGYNEQFF. Together with reference TRBV5-6 and TRBJ2-1, the CDR3 gives the full variable domain: DAGVTQSPTHLIKTRGQQVTLRCSPKSGHDTVSWYQQALGQGPQFIFQYYEEEERQRGNFPDRFSGHQFPNYSSELNVNALLLGDSALYLCASSLFGTGYNEQFFGPGTRLTVL.

As for this clone: The junction shows a germline mismatch at one end, possibly a read error. Sequencing ends 3 residues short of the CDR3 end; the germline J gene provides the rest. The rearrangement joins TRBV7-9 to TRBJ2-7, with TRBD1 matching over 10 bases. The CDR3 is 14 residues long. Looked up from germline, CDR1 is SEHNR and CDR2 is FQNEAQ (reference sequence). CDR3 DNA, as far as it was read: TGTGTCAGCAGCGGCGGACAGGGGGCCTACGAG. Its translation is CVSSGGQGAYE. The whole CDR3 protein is CVSSGGQGAYEQYF.

In this sample, this clone turned up many times. The read finishes 3 residues shy of the CDR3 end, and the germline J gene is used to complete it. V is TRBV19 and J is TRBJ2-7; TRBD1 aligns across 8 bases. With 6 bases clipped from V and 4 bases from J, the junction kept 8 bases outside the gene matches. This CDR3 has 14 amino acids. Germline V gene sequence: CDR1 LNHDA, CDR2 SQIVND (reference sequence). The CDR3 DNA, read in part, is TGTGCCAGTAGCCCAGGCAGGGGGCAATACGAG. This encodes CASSPGRGQYE. The CDR3 as a whole reads CASSPGRGQYEQYF.

This clone occurred many times. Coverage ceases 3 residues before the CDR3 finishes, and the germline J gene fills in the end. This chain uses TRBV20-1 with TRBJ1-2; tentative D call: TRBD1 (5 bases). Germline V CDR1 and CDR2: DFQATT, SNEGSKA (reference sequence). CDR3 length equals 13 residues. The V gene lost 3 bases and the J gene lost 1 base, with 9 bases spanning the gap. CDR3 sequence: CSASPGLNYGYTF. Partial CDR3 DNA: TGCAGTGCTAGTCCGGGACTTAACTATGGC.

This clone was observed at least ten times. The sequence runs out 3 residues before the end of the CDR3; the remainder is reconstructed from the germline J gene. The genes are TRBV12-5 and TRBJ2-2, with 11 bases identical to TRBD1. CDR3 length equals 15 residues. Unmatched junction bases numbered 2, after V lost 5 bases and J lost 3 bases. In germline, CDR1 is LGHNT, CDR2 FRNRAP. CDR3: CASGKGQGDTGELFF. Incomplete CDR3 DNA: TGTGCTAGTGGTAAGGGACAGGGGGACACCGGGGAG. The entire variable domain, with the rest obtained from reference TRBV12-5 and TRBJ2-2, is as follows: DARVTQTPRHKVTEMGQEVTMRCQPILGHNTVFWYRQTMMQGLELLAYFRNRAPLDDSGMPKDRFSAEMPDATLATLKIQPSEPRDSAVYFCASGKGQGDTGELFFGEGSRLTVL.

The sample holds many counts of this clone. Coverage ceases 3 residues before the CDR3 finishes, and the germline J gene fills in the end. This chain joins TRBV4-2 and TRBJ1-6, with D uncertain. V was clipped by 2 bases and J by 6 bases, with 14 bases between them. Germline V gives CDR1 LGHNA, CDR2 YNFKEQ. The CDR3 is made up of 16 amino acids. The CDR3 is CASSQSGVVINSPLHF. CDR3 DNA (partial): TGTGCCAGCAGCCAATCCGGGGTGGTAATTAATTCACCC.

This clone was seen ten or more times. Here the CDR3 reads CASGGQYSNQPQHF. CDR3 DNA, as far as it was read: TGTGCCAGCGGCGGACAGTATAGCAATCAGCCC. J is TRBJ1-5 and V is TRBV28; D is perhaps TRBD1 (6 bases). The read halts 3 residues ahead of the CDR3 end, with the missing end drawn from the germline J gene. CDR1 and CDR2 from the germline V gene are MDHEN and SYDVKM. The CDR3 sequence is 14 residues long. V was pared by 8 bases and J by 0 bases, with 11 bases between.

This clone was found many times. The read ends 3 residues before the CDR3 terminus; that terminus is restored from the germline J gene. This chain connects TRBV5-5 to TRBJ1-1; the D is unclear. The CDR3 length is 13 residues. Germline loops: CDR1 SGHKS, CDR2 YYEKEE (reference sequence). V was pared by 4 bases and J by 2 bases, with 9 bases between. The CDR3 DNA, read in part, is TGTGCCAGCAGCATAAGCCCCAACACTGAA. It specifies CASSISPNTE. The CDR3 reads in full as CASSISPNTEAFF.

This clone was detected many times. The read terminates 3 residues ahead of where the CDR3 ends, so the germline J gene completes it. The chain carries TRBV5-1 and TRBJ2-2; possible D gene TRBD1, 6 bases. V lost 4 bases to trimming and J lost 7 bases, with 17 bases between them. The CDR3 contains 15 residues. Germline CDR1 is SGHRS and CDR2 is YFSETQ. The CDR3 sequence: CASSIDQGINGELFF. Partial CDR3 DNA: TGCGCCAGCAGCATCGATCAGGGGATCAACGGGGAG.

This clone came up many times. Mismatch with germline at one junction end may stem from a read error. The read finishes 3 residues shy of the CDR3 end, and the germline J gene is used to complete it. The chain is built from TRBV12-3 or TRBV12-4 and TRBJ2-3, with a weak D call TRBD2 (5 bases). The CDR3 length is 12 residues. The chain's CDR3 is CASSPSIDTQYF. The part of the CDR3 DNA that was read is TGTGCCAGCAGTCCTAGCATAGATACG.

This clone showed up many times. The read ends 3 residues shy of where the CDR3 ends; the end is completed using the germline J gene. The chain links TRBV18 to TRBJ1-2, with no clear D. Trimming left V 0 bases short and J 2 bases short, with 4 bases between. Germline CDR1 is KGHSH and CDR2 is LQKENI. The CDR3 sequence is 13 residues long. CDR3 sequence: CASSPPSNYGYTF. The sequenced part of the CDR3 DNA is TGTGCCAGCTCACCACCATCAAACTATGGC.

For this clone: The CDR3 is cut off 3 residues early in the read; its end comes from the germline J gene. The chain employs TRBV29-1 and TRBJ2-5; D is uncertain. The V end lost 7 bases, the J end lost 1 base, and 13 bases lay between the germline ends. CDR1 SQVTM and CDR2 ANQGSEA come from the germline V gene. The CDR3 is 13 residues long. The part of the CDR3 DNA that was read is TGCAGCGGGGCCCGCCAGTTCCAAGAGACC. Amino acids: CSGARQFQET. The full CDR3 is CSGARQFQETQYF. The full variable domain, its missing parts supplied by reference TRBV29-1 and TRBJ2-5, is SAVISQKPSRDICQRGTSLTIQCQVDSQVTMMFWYRQQPGQSLTLIATANQGSEATYESGFVIDKFPISRPNLTFSTLTVSNMSPEDSSIYLCSGARQFQETQYFGPGTRLLVL.

This clone was recorded many times. The read halts 3 residues ahead of the CDR3 end, with the missing end drawn from the germline J gene. The V call is TRBV5-4, the J call TRBJ1-2; D is perhaps TRBD1 (6 bases). The CDR3 extends over 15 amino acids. Germline CDR1 and CDR2: SGHNT and YYREEE (reference sequence). Partial CDR3 DNA: TGTGCCAGCAGCTTGGGGGGTAGGACAGCCACGCTC. Residues: CASSLGGRTATL. The CDR3, in full, reads CASSLGGRTATLYTF.

This clone has ten or more counts. The read is 3 residues too short to cover the CDR3 end, so that end is filled in from the germline J gene. The chain has TRBV18 and TRBJ2-7, with TRBD1 matching 9 bases. Per germline, CDR1 KGHSH and CDR2 LQKENI. The CDR3 contains 14 residues. J gave up 1 base and V 6 bases, and 4 bases lay outside the gene matches. The sequenced CDR3 bases are TGTGCCAGCTCGACCGGGACAGGGTCCTACGAG. Its translation: CASSTGTGSYE. The whole CDR3 reads CASSTGTGSYEQYF.

This clone was recorded many times. The read gets to within 3 residues of the CDR3 end, and the germline J gene fills in the rest. The chain couples TRBV6-2 or TRBV6-3 to TRBJ1-1; weak D call: TRBD1 (5 bases). Trimming left V 7 bases short and J 4 bases short, with 16 bases between. The CDR3 runs 14 residues. CDR1 and CDR2 (germline): MNHEY, SVGEGT. CDR3 sequence: CASTPGAGVTEAFF. The DNA read from the CDR3 is TGTGCCAGCACCCCTGGGGCGGGGGTCACTGAA.

This clone was detected ten times or more. The read terminates 3 residues ahead of where the CDR3 ends, so the germline J gene completes it. V usage is TRBV12-3 or TRBV12-4 and J usage is TRBJ2-7; 7 positions agree with TRBD1. This CDR3 has 15 residues. The ends lost 3 bases at V and 2 bases at J; junction bases unmatched: 7. The CDR3 DNA, read in part, is TGTGCCAGCAGTTTTATCGCGACAGGGCCCTACGAG. Translating gives CASSFIATGPYE. In full, the CDR3 reads CASSFIATGPYEQYF.

This clone was found many times. The read ends 3 residues shy of where the CDR3 ends; the end is completed using the germline J gene. The V and J genes are TRBV7-8 and TRBJ2-3; 7 nucleotides line up with TRBD1. The junction had 9 bases not matched to a gene; V was cut back by 5 bases and J by 4 bases. The germline gives CDR1 SGHVS, CDR2 FQNEAQ. There are 15 residues in the CDR3. The CDR3 DNA, read in part, is TGTGCCAGCAGCCCCCCTAGACAGGGTCCAGATACG. It yields the protein CASSPPRQGPDT. The entire CDR3 protein is CASSPPRQGPDTQYF.

This clone occurred many times. The read falls 3 residues short of the CDR3 end, and the missing part is taken from the germline J gene. This chain connects TRBV11-2 to TRBJ1-1; D uncertain. Per the germline V gene, CDR1 is SGHAT and CDR2 is FQNNGV. The CDR3 contains 15 residues. The ends were cut back, 3 bases at V and 0 bases at J, with 11 bases in the middle. The CDR3 bases that were read are TGTGCCAGCAGCTTCCCGCAGGCCGTGAACACTGAA. Translation gives CASSFPQAVNTE. The full CDR3 is CASSFPQAVNTEAFF. Combining the CDR3 with reference TRBV11-2 and TRBJ1-1 gives the whole variable domain EAGVAQSPRYKIIEKRQSVAFWCNPISGHATLYWYQQILGQGPKLLIQFQNNGVVDDSQLPKDRFSAERLKGVDSTLKIQPAKLEDSAVYLCASSFPQAVNTEAFFGQGTRLTVV.

The sample holds many counts of this clone. The CDR3 end falls 3 residues outside the read, so it is completed with the germline J gene. The chain carries TRBV12-5 and TRBJ2-5; possible D gene TRBD1, 5 bases. Trimming left V 7 bases short and J 7 bases short, with 16 bases between. This CDR3 region has 13 residues. Germline assignment: CDR1 LGHNT and CDR2 FRNRAP. The part of the CDR3 DNA that was read is TGTGCTAGTGATCGGACACCCCCTGTGACC. Translation: CASDRTPPVT. Given in full, the CDR3 is CASDRTPPVTQYF.

The sample holds many counts of this clone. The CDR3 is cut off 3 residues early in the read; its end comes from the germline J gene. J is TRBJ2-3 and V is TRBV10-1, with D possibly being TRBD2 (5 bases). The CDR3 runs 15 residues. Germline V gene lookup returns CDR1 WNHNN and CDR2 SYGVQD (reference sequence). The V end lost 3 bases, the J end lost 4 bases, and 14 bases lay between the germline ends. The CDR3 bases that were read are TGCGCCAGCAGTGAACGGGGTCCTAGGGCAGATACG. Its protein is CASSERGPRADT. The entire CDR3 sequence reads CASSERGPRADTQYF.

The sample holds many counts of this clone. The read comes to an end 3 residues before the CDR3 does, leaving the germline J gene to fill in the end. The J gene is TRBJ2-2, the V gene TRBV19, with 8 bases matching TRBD1. Germline assignment: CDR1 LNHDA and CDR2 SQIVND (reference sequence). V shed 4 bases, J shed 7 bases, and the junction held 8 bases outside the gene matches. This CDR3 spans 15 amino acids. The CDR3 protein is CASSTRQGISGELFF. CDR3 DNA (partial): TGTGCCAGTAGTACCCGACAGGGGATAAGCGGGGAG.